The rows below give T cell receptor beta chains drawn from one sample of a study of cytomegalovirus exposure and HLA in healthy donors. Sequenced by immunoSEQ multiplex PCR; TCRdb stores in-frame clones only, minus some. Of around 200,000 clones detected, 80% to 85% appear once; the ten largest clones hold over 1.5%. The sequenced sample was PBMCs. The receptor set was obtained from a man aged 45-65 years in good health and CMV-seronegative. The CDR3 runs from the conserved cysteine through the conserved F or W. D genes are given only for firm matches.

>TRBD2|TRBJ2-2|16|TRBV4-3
CASSQTASGGTGELFF
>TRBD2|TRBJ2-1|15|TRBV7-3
CASRSTSGGYNEQFF
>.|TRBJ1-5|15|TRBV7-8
CASPAFTGESQPQHF
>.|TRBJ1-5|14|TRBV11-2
CASSLGGQGQPQHF
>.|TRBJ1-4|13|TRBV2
CASRIWGGEKLFF
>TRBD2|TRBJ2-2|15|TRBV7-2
CASSLGLLYPGELFF
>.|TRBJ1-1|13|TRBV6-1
CASSEAGHLEAFF
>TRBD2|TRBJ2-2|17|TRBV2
CASSGASGGGNTGELFF
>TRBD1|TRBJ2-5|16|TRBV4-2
CASSQDPHSRGETQYF
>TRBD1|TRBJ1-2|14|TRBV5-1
CASSVAGTEGGYTF
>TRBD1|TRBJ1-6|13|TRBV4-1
CASSRDRNSPLHF
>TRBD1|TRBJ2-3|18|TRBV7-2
CASSFAGTGGSSTDTQYF
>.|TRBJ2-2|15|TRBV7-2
CASSLGKGRTGELFF
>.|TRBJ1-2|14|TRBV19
CASSKGLQSDGYTF
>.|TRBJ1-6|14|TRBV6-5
CASRSEEGRAPLHF
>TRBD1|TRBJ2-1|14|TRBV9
CASSVAPTGNEQFF
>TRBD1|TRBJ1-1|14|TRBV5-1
CASSLQGLVAEAFF
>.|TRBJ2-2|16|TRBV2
CASSPGTEKNTGELFF
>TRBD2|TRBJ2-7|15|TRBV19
CASSKELAASYEQYF
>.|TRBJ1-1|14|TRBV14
CASTREGVVTEAFF
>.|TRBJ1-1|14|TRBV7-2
CASSLGHQNTEAFF
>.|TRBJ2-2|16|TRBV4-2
CASSQEAGMNTGELFF
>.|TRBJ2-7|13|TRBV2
CASSPAQGGEQYF
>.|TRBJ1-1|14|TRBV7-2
CASSLRWTGSEAFF
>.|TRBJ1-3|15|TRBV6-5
CASRTGGAKGNTIYF
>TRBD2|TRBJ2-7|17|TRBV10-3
CAISGLAGGERAYEQYF
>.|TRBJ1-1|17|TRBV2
CASDSLGGTTASTEAFF
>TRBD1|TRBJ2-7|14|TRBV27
CASNSDRGRGEQYF
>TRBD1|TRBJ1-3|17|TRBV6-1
CASSDLTLRQGVNTIYF
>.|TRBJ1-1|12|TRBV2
CARTEENTEAFF
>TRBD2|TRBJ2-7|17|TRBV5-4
CASSPVTRGGAVDEQYF
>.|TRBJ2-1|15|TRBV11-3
CASSLGPRSSNEQFF
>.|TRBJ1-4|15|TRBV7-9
CASSLEGARREKLFF
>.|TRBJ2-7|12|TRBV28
CASSVEAYEQYF
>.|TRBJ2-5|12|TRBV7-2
CASSPRSETQYF
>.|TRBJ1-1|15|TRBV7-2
CASSPTPTLNTEAFF
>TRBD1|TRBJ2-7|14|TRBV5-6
CASSLIGTDYEQYF
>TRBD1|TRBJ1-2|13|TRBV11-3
CASSSGGGYGYTF
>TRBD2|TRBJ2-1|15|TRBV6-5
CASSRGGSSYNEQFF
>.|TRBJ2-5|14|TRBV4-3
CASSPFRGGETQYF
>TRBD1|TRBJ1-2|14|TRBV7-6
CASSFDRANYGYTF
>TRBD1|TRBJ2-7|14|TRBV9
CASSLGQGTYEQYF
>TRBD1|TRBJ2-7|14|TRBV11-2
CASSSGQGRYEQYF
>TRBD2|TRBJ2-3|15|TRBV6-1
CASSFRTSGTDTQYF
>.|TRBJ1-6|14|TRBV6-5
CASSSTDRNSPLHF
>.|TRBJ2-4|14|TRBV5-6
CASSLYLLENIQYF
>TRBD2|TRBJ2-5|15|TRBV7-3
CASSSEGLARETQYF
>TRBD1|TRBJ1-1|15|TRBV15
CATSRPGQGATEAFF
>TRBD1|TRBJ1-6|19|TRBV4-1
CASSPSGTGISSYNSPLHF
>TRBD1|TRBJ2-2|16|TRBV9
CASSAPGQGFTGELFF
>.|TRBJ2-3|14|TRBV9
CASSVAVAADTQYF
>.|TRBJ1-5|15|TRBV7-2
CASSFQTGGNQPQHF
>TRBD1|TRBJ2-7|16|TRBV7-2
CASSSGTGTGLYEQYF
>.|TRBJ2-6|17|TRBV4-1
CASSQEAPGSGANVLTF
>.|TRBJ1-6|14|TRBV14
CASSQRGTNSPLHF
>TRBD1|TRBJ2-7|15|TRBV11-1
CASSLNADRGREQYF